The T cell receptor (beta chain) under discussion was sequenced for a study of blood T cell repertoires in COVID-19. At the level of the study: Sites in the United States, Italy and Spain provided acute and convalescent COVID-19 samples. PBMCs, B-cell-depleted T cells, or T cells were the source of the cDNA or gDNA that made up the material.

In the original workflow: For nucleated cells, counts were estimated from reference gene primer amplification. Only in-frame clones appear in the TCRdb table, and some are missing; sequencing was by immunoSEQ multiplex PCR. V and J calls and clone size come straight from that table; D and trimming were deduced from the DNA. The table shows over 75,000 clones, with less than 85% occurring only once. V shed 1 base and J shed 3 bases, with 7 bases lying between them. This CDR3 comprises 13 residues. Germline values: CDR1 MGHRA, CDR2 YSYEKL. This clone was seen a handful of times. The chain uses TRBV4-1 and TRBJ2-7, with unresolved D. The sample taken for sequencing was peripheral blood. The receptor was derived from a woman in her 70s with acute or convalescent COVID-19. This CDR3 is CASSQGLFYEQYF. CDR3 DNA: TGCGCCAGCAGCCAAGGTCTATTCTACGAGCAGTACTTC.